The clone carrying this T cell receptor (beta chain) was detected only a few times. As yet, its antigen is unknown. The entry originates in a study of vaccination and CD4 T cells after COVID-19. Turning to the study itself: Investigators took post-vaccine samples a median 72 days after dose two, within a range of 14 to 241.

Germline V gene data show CDR1 as DFQATT and CDR2 as SNEGSKA (reference sequence). V lost 0 bases and J 1 base, leaving 12 bases between the germline ends. The CDR3 has 15 amino acids. The treatment: approximately 11-day PBMC culture with coronavirus spike peptide pools or control peptides (ViraFEST assay). PCR-confirmed positives ranged from March to December 2020, preceding US Alpha, Beta and Delta variants. With the Oncomine TCR Beta short-read assay, DNA from cultured CD4+ T cells was sequenced. Genomic DNA was taken out of cultured CD4+ T cells by extraction. TCRdb passed the PCR reads through MiXCR, listing each CDR3 protein once. The sample carries just over 20,000 distinct CDR3 sequences, around two fifths recorded once.

This specimen was CD4+ T cells from blood, cultured in vitro, taken after SARS-CoV-2 vaccination. The sequence came from a human donor who had recovered from COVID-19. The chain carries TRBV20-1 and TRBJ1-1; D is unclear. The CDR3 DNA follows: TGCAGTGCTAGAGATGGCCGCCTGTGGAACACTGAAGCTTTCTTT. This gives the protein CSARDGRLWNTEAFF.